This T cell receptor (beta chain) was identified during a study of T cells after yellow fever vaccination (dated by TCRdb to the late 2010s). Regarding the research as a whole: Libraries from fractions with low cell numbers were prepared with the SMART-Seq v4 Ultra Low Input RNA kit. Blood was collected at multiple timepoints before and after primary and secondary immunization, and bulk PBMC replicates and cell subsets were isolated. Bulk TCR alpha and beta repertoires were sequenced longitudinally to track T-cell clones before and after primary and booster YFV17D yellow fever vaccination. The cohort comprised two healthy male donors, one aged 18 to 29 and one aged 30 to 40 years. What the work shows at the level of the full study, not this receptor alone: Computational filtering was required because FACS-sorted repertoires could contain abundant contaminating clonotypes from the bulk population. The secondary T-cell response was weaker than the primary response but faster, peaking on day 5 instead of day 15. Because the study included only two donors, the extent to which the findings can be generalized is limited. A small share of clonotypes was detected in both CD4 and CD8 compartments, with the overlap likely arising from convergent recombination. Most clones expanded after primary vaccination (about 95% of CD4 and roughly 91% of CD8) were re-detected after the booster, suggesting that broad memory maintenance occurred.

What this sample's treatment or condition label stands for: live attenuated yellow fever vaccine strain. PBMCs were isolated from peripheral blood using a standard Ficoll-Paque protocol. Dynabeads CD4 and CD8 positive selection kits were used to isolate the CD4 and CD8 T-cell fractions. RNA was extracted with TriZol from bulk PBMCs, CD4 and CD8 fractions, and dextramer-positive and dextramer-negative fractions. At least ten counts were recorded for this clonotype. Its recognized antigen is unknown. It has no much larger one-base neighbor in the sample; base qualities were not kept. TCRdb names Illumina NovaSeq 6000 as the instrument used. TCR cDNA was synthesized by 5'RACE template switching, through which a universal primer site and unique molecular identifiers were introduced. cDNA synthesis was primed from both the TCR alpha and TCR beta constant segments. Two PCR steps were used to amplify libraries, with sample barcodes and sequencing adapters being added in the second step. Sequencing of the libraries was done on either Illumina HiSeq 2500 (2x100 bp) or NovaSeq (2x150 bp). The study's own analysis went as follows. MIGEC was used to demultiplex reads and collapse the reads into UMI consensus sequences, and MiXCR was used for V(D)J alignment. Vaccine-responding clonotypes were identified with edgeR using replicate PBMC samples, with FDR below 0.01 and a log2 fold change above 5 up to day 15 being required. Each bulk clonotype received a CD4 or CD8 identity based on whether the sequenced CD4 or CD8 repertoire contained that clonotype at higher abundance. The public reads were reanalyzed by TCRdb: fastp trimming at Q25, MiXCR alignment, in-frame beta chains only. Identical CDR3 protein sequences are pooled into one entry, listed with their most common genes and DNA. What appears here as the V and J calls and clone size reflects TCRdb's work, not the paper's. This sample comprises roughly 99,000 distinct CDR3 sequences, 5.8% of them detected only once. Of the sample, over 40% falls within the top ten clones.

Germline trimming: 3 bases from V, 6 bases from J; junction bases outside gene matches: 8. Inclusive of the bounding cysteine and phenylalanine, the CDR3 is 15 residues long. The sequence is cut down to CDR3 DNA, 45 bases in frame from base 1. The receptor was isolated from a young man who received the YFV17D yellow fever vaccine. Sample: CD8+ T cells sorted from PBMCs, taken 10 days after the yellow fever booster vaccination. Here the chain combines TRBV12-3 or TRBV12-4 and TRBJ2-3, and 8 junctional nucleotides match TRBD2. The CDR3 protein: CASSFAVAGTDTQYF. The bases read TGTGCCAGCAGTTTCGCGGTAGCGGGGACGGATACGCAGTATTTT.